The 15 T cell receptor beta chains in this list originate from one sample, sequenced in a study of blood T cells in healthy people across ages. With a J-beta primer mix and a sample-barcoded 5' primer, a second PCR ran about 7 to 12 cycles. TCRdb redid the calling of the 5' RACE reads with MiXCR, one entry per CDR3 protein. The data contain 1.5 million to 2 million distinct CDR3 sequences, 40% to 55% of them seen just once; the ten biggest clones take up 2.1%. The sequenced sample consisted of blood. These receptors all stem from a woman in her thirties or forties in good health.

The V call is TRBV20-1, the J call TRBJ1-1; a weak D match, TRBD1 (5 bases). This CDR3 contains 13 residues. Germline V lookup: CDR1 DFQATT, CDR2 SNEGSKA (reference sequence). The ends were cut back, 7 bases at V and 2 bases at J, with 14 bases in the middle. In DNA form, the CDR3 reads TGCAGTGTTGCCGACAGCGATAACACTGAAGCTTTCTTT. Its translation: CSVADSDNTEAFF.

This chain joins TRBV6-6 and TRBJ2-5; D might be TRBD2 (5 bases). Deletions cut 11 bases from V and 0 bases from J, with 7 bases between. Germline V gene data show CDR1 as MNHNY and CDR2 as SVGAGI (reference sequence). CDR3 size: 11 residues. The DNA for the CDR3 is TGTGCCCTCGGGGACCAAGAGACCCAGTACTTC. This encodes CALGDQETQYF.

This clonotype was seen just once. The CDR3 DNA follows: TGTGCCAGCCGAGCGACCGGGGGGGCTGGAGAAAAACTGTTTTTT. Translation gives CASRATGGAGEKLFF. V is TRBV6-6 and J is TRBJ1-4; D might be TRBD1 (6 bases). The CDR3 sequence is 15 residues long. V was pared by 8 bases and J by 8 bases, with 21 bases between. The germline CDR1 and CDR2 sequences are MNHNY and SVGAGI (reference sequence).

The gene calls are TRBV20-1 and TRBJ2-4, with D possibly being TRBD1 (6 bases). The end of the DNA is better explained by TRBJ2-7, so the J call may be wrong. From germline, CDR1 is DFQATT and CDR2 SNEGSKA (reference sequence). The CDR3 covers 12 residues. The DNA for the CDR3 is TGCAGTCTAAGGACAGAAGGCAACGAGCAGTACTTC. This codes for CSLRTEGNEQYF.

The genes are TRBV28 and TRBJ1-2; no clear D gene. The CDR3 is 14 residues long. With 3 bases removed from V and 2 bases from J, the gap between germline ends came to 10 bases. The V gene's germline CDR1 is MDHEN and CDR2 SYDVKM. The chain's CDR3 is CASSLSGINYGYTF. DNA of the CDR3: TGTGCCAGCAGTTTGTCTGGGATCAACTATGGCTACACCTTC.

A few counts support this clonotype. This chain joins TRBV13 and TRBJ1-2, with D perhaps TRBD1 (6 bases). Trimming removed 4 bases from V and 4 bases from J, with 13 bases in between. CDR3 length: 14 amino acids. The V gene's germline CDR1 is PRHDT and CDR2 FYEKMQ (reference sequence). The chain's CDR3 is CASSSRQEIYGYTF. CDR3 sequence (DNA): TGTGCCAGCAGCTCGAGACAGGAGATCTATGGCTACACCTTC.

The gene calls are TRBV20-1 and TRBJ2-1; D ambiguous. V was cut by 0 bases and J by 5 bases, with 11 bases left in between. The CDR3 extends over 14 amino acids. CDR1 and CDR2 from the germline V gene are DFQATT and SNEGSKA (reference sequence). The CDR3 here is CSAREGRLHNEQFF. The CDR3 DNA reads TGCAGTGCTAGAGAGGGCAGGCTCCACAATGAGCAGTTCTTC.

This clonotype appeared a few times. This rearrangement joins TRBV27 to TRBJ2-7, with 12 bases that match TRBD2. Germline values: CDR1 MNHEY, CDR2 SMNVEV (reference sequence). After removal of 0 bases from V and 3 bases from J, the junction contained 12 bases not matched to a gene. This CDR3 has 19 amino acids. The DNA for the CDR3 is TGTGCCAGCAGTTTATCGAAGTTCCCTAGCGGGGGGGCGAACTACGAGCAGTACTTC. It specifies CASSLSKFPSGGANYEQYF.

The gene calls are TRBV4-2 and TRBJ1-4; D is undetermined. The CDR3 runs to 18 residues. Germline V gene data show CDR1 as LGHNA and CDR2 as YNFKEQ. The germline V and J ends were trimmed by 1 base and 6 bases, with 21 bases remaining between them. As DNA, the CDR3 is TGTGCCAGCAGCCAAGGATTCCCGAGGCAGGACCGGGATGAAAAACTGTTTTTT. It specifies CASSQGFPRQDRDEKLFF.

As for this clonotype: A single base separates this from a much larger clone, so it may be a read error. The genes are TRBV5-6 and TRBJ2-7; TRBD1 agrees at 8 bases. The CDR3 is made up of 14 amino acids. Germline values: CDR1 SGHDT, CDR2 YYEEEE. V lost 3 bases, J lost 0 bases, and 2 bases stayed unmatched. CDR3 DNA: TGTGCCAGCAGCTGGGGACAGGACTCCTACGAGCAGTACTTC. Translation gives CASSWGQDSYEQYF. Based on the CDR3 plus reference TRBV5-6 and TRBJ2-7, the full variable domain is DAGVTQSPTHLIKTRGQQVTLRCSPKSGHDTVSWYQQALGQGPQFIFQYYEEEERQRGNFPDRFSGHQFPNYSSELNVNALLLGDSALYLCASSWGQDSYEQYFGPGTRLTVT.

The J gene is TRBJ1-5, the V gene TRBV19; D unclear. Germline V gene lookup returns CDR1 LNHDA and CDR2 SQIVND (reference sequence). V lost 3 bases and J lost 3, with 9 bases in between. The length of the CDR3 is 14 residues. CDR3 residues: CASSMGEDNQPQHF. In nucleotides, the CDR3 is TGTGCCAGTAGTATGGGAGAGGACAATCAGCCCCAGCATTTT.

The rearrangement uses TRBV4-2 and TRBJ1-1; D is unresolved. The CDR3 consists of 12 residues. The V end lost 6 bases, the J end lost 4 bases, and 9 bases lay between the germline ends. Looked up from germline, CDR1 is LGHNA and CDR2 is YNFKEQ. Here the CDR3 DNA reads TGTGCCAGCAGTGGCGAGGGCACTGAAGCTTTCTTT. Its protein is CASSGEGTEAFF.

The rearrangement joins TRBV6-2 or TRBV6-3 to TRBJ2-1, with 7 nucleotides matching TRBD2. Germline-derived CDR1 and CDR2 are MNHEY and SVGEGT. This CDR3 is built from 13 residues. The J segment lost 5 bases and the V segment lost 6 bases, leaving 4 bases of the junction unmatched. CDR3 in amino acids: CASRPTSDNEQFF. The CDR3 DNA is TGTGCCAGCAGGCCCACTAGCGACAATGAGCAGTTCTTC.

The gene calls are TRBV10-3 and TRBJ2-5; 7 nucleotides align to TRBD2. The J call is doubtful: the DNA matches TRBJ2-4 better. CDR3 length equals 15 residues. Germline-derived CDR1 and CDR2 are ENHRY and SYGVKD. The CDR3 sequence is CAISKTGGSEDIQYF. The CDR3 coding sequence is TGTGCCATCAGTAAGACGGGGGGATCGGAGGACATTCAGTACTTC.

J is TRBJ2-3 and V is TRBV4-1; D perhaps matches TRBD2 (7 bases). CDR1 and CDR2 (germline): MGHRA, YSYEKL. The CDR3 extends over 17 amino acids. V was trimmed by 1 base and J by 0 bases, leaving 14 bases between them. The DNA for the CDR3 is TGCGCCAGCAGCCAAGGTCACGGGGGGCAGAGCACAGATACGCAGTATTTT. Protein product: CASSQGHGGQSTDTQYF.